This is a list of T cell receptor beta chains from one sample in a study of blood T cell repertoires in COVID-19. The table came from immunoSEQ multiplex PCR; TCRdb's copy has only in-frame clones and leaves some out. The data show a few hundred thousand clones, around nine tenths seen once. The sample taken for sequencing was PBMCs or T cells enriched from blood (not recorded which). The receptor set was obtained from a woman younger than 35 who had recovered from COVID-19. Both conserved end residues are part of each CDR3. The D gene is left open where the match is weak. Size values are once, few and many counts, or a class for expanded clones, and some rows have none.

size	V	D	J	DNA	CDR3
-	TRBV19	-	TRBJ2-7	TGTGCCAGTAGTGCCGGGACATCATCCTCCTACGAGCAGTACTTC	CASSAGTSSSYEQYF
-	TRBV4-2	-	TRBJ1-2	TGTGCCAGCAGCCAGGAGGGGAGTGGCTACACCTTC	CASSQEGSGYTF
-	TRBV7-3	-	TRBJ2-2	TGTGCCAGCAGCTTAAGGGGCCCGAACACCGGGGAGCTGTTTTTT	CASSLRGPNTGELFF
-	TRBV11-3	-	TRBJ1-3	TGTGCCAGCAGCTTACGAGGGGGCTCTGGAAACACCATATATTTT	CASSLRGGSGNTIYF
-	TRBV4-1	TRBD1	TRBJ1-2	TGCGCCAGCAGCCAAGATGGACAGGCGGCAAACTATGGCTACACCTTC	CASSQDGQAANYGYTF
-	TRBV6-5	TRBD2	TRBJ2-1	TGTGCCACCTACGGACTAGCGGGCTACAATGAGCAGTTCTTC	CATYGLAGYNEQFF
once	TRBV24-1	-	TRBJ1-6	TGTGCCACCACGGGCAGGGATAATCAGGCGGCCCTCCACTTT	CATTGRDNQAALHF
-	TRBV28	-	TRBJ1-1	TGTGCCAGCAGTGAGTTGAACACTGAAGCTTTCTTT	CASSELNTEAFF
-	TRBV4-2	-	TRBJ1-2	TGTGCCAGCAGCCCCACTACGGGGAGCTATGGCTACACCTTC	CASSPTTGSYGYTF
-	TRBV18	-	TRBJ2-1	TGTGCCAGCTCACCCATTGGCGGGGAAAGGGACAATGAGCAGTTCTTC	CASSPIGGERDNEQFF
few	TRBV18	TRBD1	TRBJ1-5	TGTGCCAGCTCCCTTGGACAGGGACAACAGCCCCAGCATTTT	CASSLGQGQQPQHF
-	TRBV12-3/TRBV12-4	-	TRBJ1-6	TGTGCCAGCAGTTTCTCCGGGGATTCACCCCTCCACTTT	CASSFSGDSPLHF
-	TRBV7-3	-	TRBJ2-2	TGTGCCAGCAGTTCAACAGGCACCGGGGAGCTGTTTTTT	CASSSTGTGELFF
-	TRBV19	-	TRBJ1-6	TGTGCCAGTAGTAACCGACAGAGCTATAATTCACCCCTCCACTTT	CASSNRQSYNSPLHF
-	TRBV5-6	-	TRBJ2-1	TGTGCCAGCAGCTTTAACAATGAGCAGTTCTTC	CASSFNNEQFF
-	TRBV5-5	TRBD1	TRBJ2-7	TGTGCCAGCAGCTTGCTGGGACAGACCCCCGAGCAGTACTTC	CASSLLGQTPEQYF
-	TRBV4-1	TRBD1	TRBJ1-6	TGCGCCAGCAGCCACAAGAGCGGACAGGTCTTTTCACCCCTCCACTTT	CASSHKSGQVFSPLHF